The present T cell receptor beta chain was sequenced within a study of a mutant IDH1 vaccine in newly diagnosed glioma. On the study more broadly: Beginning 4-6 weeks after radiotherapy alone, or with temozolomide cycles, vaccination took place. Patients' prior therapy spanned radiotherapy, temozolomide, or both; most underwent both.

Points on this clone: The antigen is undetermined. This sample includes further DNA sequences coding for the same CDR3.

CDR3 size: 11 residues. Looked up from germline, CDR1 is DFQATT and CDR2 is SNEGSKA (reference sequence). Trimming took off 5 bases at V and 14 bases at J, with 18 bases between the two ends. As to time point: week 35, safety follow-up. A 20-mer mutant IDH1 peptide at 300 ug was injected subcutaneously with topical imiquimod. The patients were given eight vaccinations, one each in weeks 1, 3, 5, 7, 11, 15, 19 and 23. Clones were read by immunoSEQ multiplex PCR, and TCRdb kept only the in-frame ones, dropping some. Here the sample spans approximately 61,000 clones, about four fifths being singletons. V is TRBV20-1 and J is TRBJ1-1, with a possible D match to TRBD1 (5 bases). The sample consisted of PBMCs, taken from a glioma patient whose treatment included an IDH1 peptide vaccine. The source of this sequence is a man aged 40-49 years with glioma. CDR3 sequence (DNA): TGCAGTGCTGACAGTGGAGTGGTGGCCTTCTTT. Translating gives CSADSGVVAFF.